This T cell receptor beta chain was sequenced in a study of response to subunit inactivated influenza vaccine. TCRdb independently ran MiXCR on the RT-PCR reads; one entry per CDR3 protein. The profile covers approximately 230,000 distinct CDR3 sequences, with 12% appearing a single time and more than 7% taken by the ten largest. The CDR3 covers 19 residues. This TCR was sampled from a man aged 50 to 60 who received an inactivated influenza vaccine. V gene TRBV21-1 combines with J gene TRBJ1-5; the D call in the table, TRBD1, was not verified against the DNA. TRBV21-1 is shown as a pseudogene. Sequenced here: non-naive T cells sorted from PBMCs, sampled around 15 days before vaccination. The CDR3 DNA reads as TGTGCCAGCAGCAAAGAAGCATGCAGGGGCCGAGTTAGCAATCAGCCCCAGCATTTT. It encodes CASSKEACRGRVSNQPQHF.